One sample yielded the 23 T cell receptor beta chains listed below, sequenced in a study of a mutant IDH1 vaccine in newly diagnosed glioma. Clones were sequenced by immunoSEQ multiplex PCR, and TCRdb holds only the in-frame ones, with some missing. The sample shows 45,000 to 70,000 clones, about 90% of them seen only once. The time point: baseline, week 1 (first vaccination visit). Specified treatment: pre-vaccination baseline after standard-of-care therapy. The sample here was PBMCs, taken from a glioma patient treated with radiotherapy, temozolomide or both. The receptors were sampled from a man in his forties or fifties with glioma.

The chain carries TRBV5-1 and TRBJ2-2; 7 positions match TRBD1. After removal of 1 base from V and 5 bases from J, the junction contained 5 bases not matched to a gene. CDR3 length: 15 residues. Per germline, CDR1 SGHRS and CDR2 YFSETQ. Here the CDR3 DNA reads TGCGCCAGCAGCTTGCGGACAGGTACTACCGGGGAGCTGTTTTTT. Translated, it gives CASSLRTGTTGELFF.

This clone appeared a single time. The CDR3 sequence: CASSFGGPLRITEAFF. The DNA of the CDR3 is TGTGCCAGCAGCTTTGGGGGTCCGTTGAGGATCACTGAAGCTTTCTTT. The chain recombines TRBV11-2 with TRBJ1-1, with a possible D match to TRBD1 (5 bases). V was pared by 3 bases and J by 4 bases, with 18 bases between. This CDR3 has 16 residues. CDR1 is SGHAT and CDR2 is FQNNGV in the germline V gene.

The chain joins TRBV7-2 to TRBJ1-2, with TRBD1 matching over 9 bases. Per the germline V gene, CDR1 is SGHTA and CDR2 is FQGNSA. Losses at the gene ends were 5 bases for V and 5 bases for J; bases not matched to a gene: 6. CDR3 length: 14 amino acids. In DNA, the CDR3 is TGTGCCAGCAGCGGACAGGGGAGAAAATATGGCTACACCTTC. This encodes CASSGQGRKYGYTF.

The V and J genes are TRBV7-9 and TRBJ1-2; D not certain. The length of the CDR3 is 14 residues. V was pared by 5 bases and J by 0 bases, with 10 bases between. Germline CDR1 reads SEHNR; CDR2 reads FQNEAQ (reference sequence). CDR3 protein: CASSPTGSNYGYTF. CDR3 nucleotides: TGTGCCAGCAGCCCCACCGGATCTAACTATGGCTACACCTTC.

This clone was found once. The V gene is TRBV6-1, the J gene TRBJ2-5; 14 positions match TRBD2. Germline V gives CDR1 MNHNS, CDR2 SASEGT. The CDR3 totals 15 residues. J was trimmed by 4 bases and V by 4 bases; bases with no gene match: 2. CDR3 coding DNA: TGTGCCAGCAGTGGACTAGCGGGGGGGCGAGAGACCCAGTACTTC. Protein product: CASSGLAGGRETQYF.

The chain couples TRBV19 to TRBJ2-2, with D perhaps matching TRBD1 (5 bases). This CDR3 contains 13 residues. Trimming left V 10 bases short and J 2 bases short, with 11 bases between. CDR1 LNHDA and CDR2 SQIVND come from the germline V gene (reference sequence). CDR3 in DNA: TGTGCCACCTGGGGCGGAAACACCGGGGAGCTGTTTTTT. It encodes CATWGGNTGELFF.

The CDR3 here is CASSSTGQNNSPLHF. As DNA, the CDR3 is TGTGCCAGCAGTTCCACGGGACAAAATAATTCACCCCTCCACTTT. V and J are TRBV6-4 and TRBJ1-6; a weak D match, TRBD1 (6 bases). Germline assignment: CDR1 MRHNA and CDR2 SNTAGT. The CDR3 length is 15 residues. Between the trimmed V and J ends, which lost 5 bases and 5 bases, there was a span of 13 bases.

This sequence joins TRBV19 and TRBJ2-7, with TRBD2 as a possible D gene (5 bases). CDR1 and CDR2 from the germline V gene are LNHDA and SQIVND (reference sequence). CDR3 size: 13 residues. V was shortened by 6 bases and J by 0 bases, with 9 bases between the two germline ends. The CDR3 loop is CASSVGSSYEQYF. In DNA, the CDR3 is TGTGCCAGTAGCGTAGGGAGCTCCTACGAGCAGTACTTC.

The chain recombines TRBV10-1 with TRBJ2-2; the D is unclear. V was shortened by 6 bases and J by 1 base, with 9 bases between the two germline ends. There are 14 residues in the CDR3. Germline CDR1 and CDR2: WNHNN and SYGVQD (reference sequence). CDR3 DNA sequence: TGCGCCAGCAGGGACCGCCGGAACACCGGGGAGCTGTTTTTT. Translating it yields CASRDRRNTGELFF.

The chain recombines TRBV14 with TRBJ1-2, with TRBD1 matching 7 bases. CDR1 and CDR2 from the germline V gene are SGHDN and FVKESK. J lost 0 bases, V lost 4 bases, and 8 bases had no gene match. The CDR3 extends over 16 amino acids. The DNA for the CDR3 is TGTGCCAGCAGCCGGTACAGGGGTGGCACTAACTATGGCTACACCTTC. Its translation is CASSRYRGGTNYGYTF.

The rearrangement links TRBV7-2 to TRBJ2-3; D is undetermined. V was clipped by 3 bases and J by 1 base, with 11 bases between them. The CDR3 is 15 amino acids. Per germline, CDR1 SGHTA and CDR2 FQGNSA. The CDR3: CASSFMSLGTDTQYF. The DNA for the CDR3 is TGTGCCAGCAGCTTTATGTCTCTGGGCACAGATACGCAGTATTTT.

This chain uses TRBV28 with TRBJ2-7; 8 bases fit TRBD1. V lost 1 base, J lost 5 bases, and 7 bases stayed unmatched. The CDR3 has 15 amino acids. CDR1 is MDHEN and CDR2 is SYDVKM in the germline V gene. The CDR3, as DNA: TGTGCCAGCAGTTTATTGGGGACAGGAGGGAACGAGCAGTACTTC. Translated, it gives CASSLLGTGGNEQYF.

The V and J genes are TRBV11-2 and TRBJ1-1; no firm D call. The V end was cut by 1 base, the J end by 5 bases, with 5 bases between. This CDR3 spans 12 amino acids. Germline CDR1 reads SGHAT; CDR2 reads FQNNGV. The CDR3: CASSLGRTEAFF. The CDR3 region has the DNA TGTGCCAGCAGCTTAGGAAGGACTGAAGCTTTCTTT.

Worth noting for this clone: An end of the junction does not agree with germline; a read error may underlie this. The rearrangement joins TRBV7-7 to TRBJ2-1; 9 nucleotides match TRBD2. Germline-derived CDR1 and CDR2 are SSHAT and FNYEAQ (reference sequence). The length of the CDR3 is 15 residues. For the CDR3, the DNA is TGTGCTAGCAGCTTAGTTAGCGGGAGCGTCAATGAGCAGTTCTTC. It encodes CASSLVSGSVNEQFF.

The chain combines TRBV4-2 with TRBJ2-7; D tentatively fits TRBD1 or TRBD2 (6 bases each). The CDR3 contains 14 residues. V was shortened by 0 bases and J by 2 bases, with 8 bases between the two germline ends. CDR1 is LGHNA, CDR2 YNFKEQ, per germline. This CDR3 reads CASSQDRGPYEQYF. The DNA of the CDR3 is TGTGCCAGCAGCCAAGACCGGGGGCCCTACGAGCAGTACTTC.

The rearrangement uses TRBV18 and TRBJ1-2; tentative D call: TRBD1 (6 bases). Germline V gene sequence: CDR1 KGHSH, CDR2 LQKENI. V was shortened by 3 bases and J by 1 base, with 18 bases between the two germline ends. CDR3 size: 17 residues. The CDR3 loop is CASSPAGAGPLNYGYTF. CDR3 in DNA: TGTGCCAGCTCACCGGCGGGGGCAGGACCCCTTAACTATGGCTACACCTTC.

CDR3 DNA sequence: TGCGCCAGCAGCAAAGTAGGGGGCAAAGATACGCAGTATTTT. This translates into CASSKVGGKDTQYF. This rearrangement joins TRBV4-1 to TRBJ2-3, with 7 bases lining up with TRBD1. The CDR3 runs 14 residues. The germline V gene encodes CDR1 MGHRA and CDR2 YSYEKL. V lost 5 bases, J lost 5 bases, and 7 bases stayed unmatched.

The chain carries TRBV28 and TRBJ1-2; 11 nucleotides line up with TRBD1. The V segment lost 3 bases and the J segment 5 bases; nucleotides outside the gene matches: 2. The CDR3 extends over 14 amino acids. CDR1 is MDHEN and CDR2 is SYDVKM in the germline V gene. The chain's CDR3 is CASSLGQGDYGYTF. CDR3 in DNA: TGTGCCAGCAGTTTGGGACAGGGGGATTATGGCTACACCTTC.

To note about this clone: At one of its ends the junction is not consistent with the germline gene, which may arise from a read error. This rearrangement joins TRBV11-2 to TRBJ1-5; 9 bases are a match to TRBD1. Germline V gene data show CDR1 as SGHAT and CDR2 as FQNNGV. The CDR3 sequence is 15 residues long. The CDR3 DNA sequence: TGTGCCAGCAGCCCCGGGACAGGGAGCAGTCAGCCCCAGCATTTT. It specifies CASSPGTGSSQPQHF. The entire variable domain, with the rest obtained from reference TRBV11-2 and TRBJ1-5, is as follows: EAGVAQSPRYKIIEKRQSVAFWCNPISGHATLYWYQQILGQGPKLLIQFQNNGVVDDSQLPKDRFSAERLKGVDSTLKIQPAKLEDSAVYLCASSPGTGSSQPQHFGDGTRLSIL.

This chain joins TRBV11-3 and TRBJ2-1; 8 nucleotides agree with TRBD2. The CDR3 is made up of 15 amino acids. The germline V gene has CDR1 SGHNT and CDR2 YENEEA. V lost 5 bases to trimming and J lost 2 bases; unmatched junction nucleotides: 5. CDR3 nucleotide sequence: TGTGCCAGCAGCCCCCGGCGGGGGGCCTACAATGAGCAGTTCTTC. Residues: CASSPRRGAYNEQFF. Combining the CDR3 with reference TRBV11-3 and TRBJ2-1 gives the whole variable domain EAGVVQSPRYKIIEKKQPVAFWCNPISGHNTLYWYLQNLGQGPELLIRYENEEAVDDSQLPKDRFSAERLKGVDSTLKIQPAELGDSAVYLCASSPRRGAYNEQFFGPGTRLTVL.

The chain employs TRBV4-3 and TRBJ1-2; D not certain. CDR3 length: 13 amino acids. Germline V gene lookup returns CDR1 LGHNA and CDR2 YSLEER. V lost 3 bases and J 2 bases, leaving 7 bases between the germline ends. This chain's CDR3 is CASSHTENYGYTF. CDR3 DNA: TGCGCCAGCAGCCACACTGAGAACTATGGCTACACCTTC.

This sequence joins TRBV6-5 and TRBJ1-2; 12 nucleotides align to TRBD1. The CDR3 has 16 residues. Germline V gene lookup returns CDR1 MNHEY and CDR2 SVGAGI. V lost 2 bases and J lost 8; bases outside the gene matches: 9. The CDR3 is CASSYQPGQGAGGYTF. The DNA of the CDR3 is TGTGCCAGCAGTTACCAGCCGGGACAGGGGGCTGGGGGCTACACCTTC.

The chain combines TRBV5-1 with TRBJ2-1; 7 bases are shared with TRBD1. In germline, CDR1 is SGHRS, CDR2 YFSETQ. The CDR3 extends over 14 amino acids. J lost 8 bases, V lost 2 bases, and 7 bases had no gene match. The CDR3 sequence: CASSFRDDRDEQFF. In nucleotides, the CDR3 is TGCGCCAGCAGCTTTAGGGATGACAGGGATGAGCAGTTCTTC.